The rows below give T cell receptor beta chains drawn from one sample of a study of blood T cells in healthy people across ages. A single record per CDR3 protein comes from TCRdb applying MiXCR to the 5' RACE reads. The data show around 650,000 distinct CDR3 sequences, less than 40% seen once. Sequenced material: blood. The receptor source for this set is a woman older than 75 in good health. CDR3s include the opening cysteine and the closing phenylalanine or tryptophan. The D gene is left open where the match is weak. Only part of the rows carry a size: once, few, many, or a class if the clone is expanded.

d_call: TRBD2; j_call: TRBJ2-3; v_call: TRBV20-1; clone_size: .; cdr3_aa: CSDVRLAVSPYTDTQYF; cdr3_nt: TGCAGTGACGTCAGACTAGCGGTATCCCCTTACACAGATACGCAGTATTTT
d_call: .; j_call: TRBJ2-7; v_call: TRBV5-1; clone_size: .; cdr3_aa: CAGSLVAGSSYEQYF; cdr3_nt: TGCGCCGGCAGCTTGGTTGCAGGCAGCTCCTACGAGCAGTACTTC
d_call: .; j_call: TRBJ2-7; v_call: TRBV5-1; clone_size: .; cdr3_aa: CASSLVGSAYEQYF; cdr3_nt: TGCGCCAGCAGCTTGGTAGGGTCCGCCTACGAGCAGTACTTC
d_call: TRBD1; j_call: TRBJ2-3; v_call: TRBV19; clone_size: once; cdr3_aa: CASSIDRVMADTQYF; cdr3_nt: TGTGCCAGTAGTATCGACAGGGTCATGGCAGATACGCAGTATTTT
d_call: TRBD1; j_call: TRBJ2-2; v_call: TRBV9; clone_size: .; cdr3_aa: CASSGRQGSNTGELFF; cdr3_nt: TGTGCCAGCAGCGGACGACAGGGCTCAAACACCGGGGAGCTGTTTTTT
d_call: .; j_call: TRBJ2-1; v_call: TRBV5-4; clone_size: .; cdr3_aa: CASSLDSGTPSYNEQFF; cdr3_nt: TGTGCCAGCAGCTTGGATTCCGGGACTCCATCCTACAATGAGCAGTTCTTC
d_call: TRBD1; j_call: TRBJ2-2; v_call: TRBV10-3; clone_size: .; cdr3_aa: CAITRTQGPPGEPFF; cdr3_nt: TGTGCCATCACTAGAACACAGGGGCCCCCCGGGGAGCCGTTTTTT
d_call: .; j_call: TRBJ2-7; v_call: TRBV2; clone_size: .; cdr3_aa: CASSAQVYEQYF; cdr3_nt: TGTGCCAGCAGTGCACAGGTCTACGAGCAGTACTTC
d_call: .; j_call: TRBJ1-1; v_call: TRBV6-1; clone_size: .; cdr3_aa: CASSEKVTLGTEAFF; cdr3_nt: TGTGCCAGCAGTGAAAAGGTAACACTGGGCACTGAAGCTTTCTTT
d_call: .; j_call: TRBJ1-2; v_call: TRBV3-1; clone_size: few; cdr3_aa: CASSQDPEYYGYTF; cdr3_nt: TGTGCCAGCAGCCAAGATCCAGAATACTATGGCTACACCTTC
d_call: .; j_call: TRBJ1-2; v_call: TRBV24-1; clone_size: many; cdr3_aa: CATSDLYGYTF; cdr3_nt: TGTGCCACCAGTGATCTGTACGGCTACACCTTC
d_call: .; j_call: TRBJ1-6; v_call: TRBV11-1; clone_size: .; cdr3_aa: CASSLGGDPNSPLHF; cdr3_nt: TGTGCCAGCAGCTTAGGTGGGGACCCAAATTCACCCCTCCACTTT
d_call: TRBD2; j_call: TRBJ2-1; v_call: TRBV20-1; clone_size: many; cdr3_aa: CSASGGAVEQFF; cdr3_nt: TGCAGTGCTAGCGGGGGGGCCGTTGAGCAGTTCTTC
d_call: .; j_call: TRBJ2-3; v_call: TRBV15; clone_size: .; cdr3_aa: CATSCLRGTDTQYF; cdr3_nt: TGTGCCACCAGCTGTCTTCGGGGCACAGATACGCAGTATTTT
d_call: .; j_call: TRBJ1-3; v_call: TRBV12-3/TRBV12-4; clone_size: .; cdr3_aa: CASAPEDTGWAGGNTIYF; cdr3_nt: TGTGCCAGCGCCCCGGAGGATACAGGGTGGGCTGGTGGAAACACCATATATTTT
d_call: TRBD2; j_call: TRBJ2-7; v_call: TRBV9; clone_size: many; cdr3_aa: CASSVEGSGGYEQYF; cdr3_nt: TGTGCCAGCAGCGTAGAAGGTAGCGGGGGCTACGAGCAGTACTTC
d_call: .; j_call: TRBJ2-5; v_call: TRBV29-1; clone_size: many; cdr3_aa: CSVPQRQGGETQYF; cdr3_nt: TGCAGCGTTCCCCAACGACAGGGAGGGGAGACCCAGTACTTC
d_call: .; j_call: TRBJ1-1; v_call: TRBV7-3; clone_size: .; cdr3_aa: CASSLEREDTEAFF; cdr3_nt: TGTGCCAGCAGCTTAGAGAGGGAAGACACTGAAGCTTTCTTT
d_call: TRBD2; j_call: TRBJ2-1; v_call: TRBV6-5; clone_size: few; cdr3_aa: CASSSPRVLPGLLFYNEQFF; cdr3_nt: TGTGCCAGCAGCTCCCCGAGGGTGCTACCGGGACTACTCTTTTACAATGAGCAGTTCTTC
d_call: .; j_call: TRBJ2-1; v_call: TRBV29-1; clone_size: .; cdr3_aa: CSVEQSSYNEQFF; cdr3_nt: TGCAGCGTTGAACAGAGCTCCTACAATGAGCAGTTCTTC
d_call: TRBD2; j_call: TRBJ2-5; v_call: TRBV3-1; clone_size: many; cdr3_aa: CASSPGLAGRQETQYF; cdr3_nt: TGTGCCAGCAGCCCTGGACTAGCGGGGAGGCAAGAGACCCAGTACTTC
d_call: .; j_call: TRBJ1-5; v_call: TRBV6-1; clone_size: .; cdr3_aa: CASITFWGQPQHF; cdr3_nt: TGTGCCAGCATCACATTCTGGGGGCAGCCCCAGCATTTT
d_call: TRBD1; j_call: TRBJ2-3; v_call: TRBV20-1; clone_size: many; cdr3_aa: CSARAKQGAPSTDTQYF; cdr3_nt: TGCAGTGCTAGAGCCAAACAGGGGGCGCCCAGCACAGATACGCAGTATTTT
d_call: TRBD1; j_call: TRBJ1-4; v_call: TRBV7-2; clone_size: .; cdr3_aa: CASGSGQGDEKLFF; cdr3_nt: TGTGCCAGCGGATCGGGACAGGGGGATGAAAAACTGTTTTTT
d_call: .; j_call: TRBJ2-1; v_call: TRBV3-1; clone_size: many; cdr3_aa: CASSQGPTSSYNEQFF; cdr3_nt: TGTGCCAGCAGCCAAGGTCCTACGAGCTCCTACAATGAGCAGTTCTTC
d_call: .; j_call: TRBJ1-5; v_call: TRBV7-2; clone_size: many; cdr3_aa: CASSRASPNQPQHF; cdr3_nt: TGTGCCAGCAGCCGGGCCAGTCCCAATCAGCCCCAGCATTTT
d_call: .; j_call: TRBJ1-2; v_call: TRBV7-9; clone_size: many; cdr3_aa: CASSLAQINYGYTF; cdr3_nt: TGTGCCAGCAGCTTAGCACAGATTAACTATGGCTACACCTTC
d_call: .; j_call: TRBJ2-7; v_call: TRBV6-5; clone_size: .; cdr3_aa: CASHGSTTYEQYF; cdr3_nt: TGTGCCAGCCACGGCTCTACGACATACGAGCAGTACTTC
d_call: TRBD1; j_call: TRBJ2-7; v_call: TRBV7-2; clone_size: .; cdr3_aa: CASSTETGIHDEQYF; cdr3_nt: TGTGCCAGCAGTACCGAGACAGGGATTCACGATGAGCAGTACTTC
d_call: .; j_call: TRBJ2-7; v_call: TRBV7-9; clone_size: many; cdr3_aa: CASSLDKTYEQYF; cdr3_nt: TGTGCCAGCAGCTTGGACAAAACCTACGAGCAGTACTTC
d_call: .; j_call: TRBJ1-6; v_call: TRBV7-2; clone_size: many; cdr3_aa: CASSLFSMTPGDSPLHF; cdr3_nt: TGTGCCAGCAGCTTATTTTCAATGACCCCTGGAGATTCACCCCTCCACTTT
d_call: .; j_call: TRBJ2-5; v_call: TRBV6-6; clone_size: many; cdr3_aa: CASSYGGDRETQYF; cdr3_nt: TGTGCCAGCAGTTATGGGGGCGACCGGGAGACCCAGTACTTC
d_call: .; j_call: TRBJ2-5; v_call: TRBV10-3; clone_size: many; cdr3_aa: CAISDGETQYF; cdr3_nt: TGTGCCATCAGTGATGGAGAGACCCAGTACTTC
d_call: .; j_call: TRBJ2-5; v_call: TRBV29-1; clone_size: many; cdr3_aa: CSVEAGTQYF; cdr3_nt: TGCAGCGTTGAAGCGGGGACCCAGTACTTC
d_call: .; j_call: TRBJ2-2; v_call: TRBV6-5; clone_size: few; cdr3_aa: CASRPTDRNTGELFF; cdr3_nt: TGTGCCAGCAGACCAACGGACAGGAACACCGGGGAGCTGTTTTTT
d_call: .; j_call: TRBJ1-6; v_call: TRBV9; clone_size: few; cdr3_aa: CASSVTQGGSPLHF; cdr3_nt: TGTGCCAGCAGCGTAACACAGGGAGGATCACCCCTCCACTTT
d_call: .; j_call: TRBJ1-1; v_call: TRBV5-1; clone_size: few; cdr3_aa: CASSGDLETEAFF; cdr3_nt: TGCGCCAGCAGTGGGGATTTGGAAACTGAAGCTTTCTTT
d_call: .; j_call: TRBJ2-5; v_call: TRBV3-1; clone_size: many; cdr3_aa: CASSQGGAGFQETQYF; cdr3_nt: TGTGCCAGCAGCCAAGGGGGGGCAGGGTTCCAAGAGACCCAGTACTTC
d_call: .; j_call: TRBJ1-2; v_call: TRBV7-9; clone_size: .; cdr3_aa: CASSSGRQICYGYTF; cdr3_nt: TGTGCCAGCAGCTCAGGGCGCCAGATCTGCTATGGCTACACCTTC
d_call: .; j_call: TRBJ2-6; v_call: TRBV5-1; clone_size: .; cdr3_aa: CASSPDGGNGANVLTF; cdr3_nt: TGCGCCAGCAGCCCAGACGGGGGAAACGGGGCCAACGTCCTGACTTTC